The 13 T cell receptor beta chains in this list originate from one sample, sequenced in a study of tumor and adjacent non-tumor tissue in lung cancer listed by TCRdb under 2018. The library was built by means of multiplex PCR. Sequenced on an Illumina HiSeq 2500. TCRbeta libraries were built by three rounds of nested PCR using primers (Table S4), following protocols modified from ARM-PCR. The public reads were reanalyzed by TCRdb: fastp trimming at Q25, MiXCR alignment, in-frame beta chains only. Rows are combined by CDR3 protein, so each entry shows the most common genes and DNA. For this sample there are 90,000 to 100,000 distinct CDR3 sequences; 80% appear just once. Of the sample, about 31% is held by the ten largest clones. Bulk unsorted tissue served as the source for RNA extraction, and RNA quality was assessed using a NanoDrop ND-1000 and an Agilent 2100. Distant non-tumor tissue taken more than 3 cm from the tumor edge was used as the normal lung sample.

Material for sequencing was distant non-tumor lung tissue. The receptors shown here come from a man aged 55 to 69 with small cell lung cancer.

With respect to this clonotype: At one end the junction does not follow the germline gene, possibly because of a read error. The J gene is TRBJ2-5, the V gene TRBV7-9, with 12 nucleotides matching TRBD2. CDR1 and CDR2 (germline): SEHNR, FQNEAQ (reference sequence). This CDR3 contains 16 residues. CDR3 sequence: CASSATLAGGLEIQYF. The CDR3 DNA is TGTGCCAGCAGCGCGACTCTAGCGGGAGGGCTAGAGATCCAGTACTTC.

The chain links TRBV7-3 to TRBJ2-1; tentative D call: TRBD1 (5 bases). Germline V gene data show CDR1 as SGHTA and CDR2 as FQGTGA. The CDR3 extends over 15 amino acids. The ends were cut back, 3 bases at V and 1 base at J, with 10 bases in the middle. DNA for the CDR3: TGTGCCAGCAGCTTGACAGCCGAATCCTACAATGAGCAGTTCTTC. This encodes CASSLTAESYNEQFF. Variable domain in full (rest from reference TRBV7-3 and TRBJ2-1): GAGVSQTPSNKVTEKGKYVELRCDPISGHTALYWYRQSLGQGPEFLIYFQGTGAADDSGLPNDRFFAVRPEGSVSTLKIQRTERGDSAVYLCASSLTAESYNEQFFGPGTRLTVL.

This clonotype was counted a single time. It may be a read error: a sequence one base away is much more abundant. This rearrangement joins TRBV5-1 to TRBJ1-1; maybe TRBD1 (6 bases). The CDR3 contains 15 residues. Germline values: CDR1 SGHRS, CDR2 YFSETQ. The CDR3 is CASSFSQGLNSEAFF. CDR3 bases: TGCGCCAGCAGCTTTTCACAGGGATTGAACTCTGAAGCTTTCTTT.

With regard to this clonotype: One end of the junction does not line up with germline, which may come from a read error. The chain is built from TRBV4-1 and TRBJ2-1, with 8 bases aligning to TRBD2. CDR1 is MGHRA, CDR2 YSYEKL, per germline. The CDR3 totals 16 residues. The CDR3 loop reads CASSQDRLATHNEQFF. The CDR3 region has the DNA TGCGCCAGTAGCCAAGATCGACTAGCGACACACAATGAGCAGTTCTTC.

Note on this clonotype: An end of the junction differs from the germline gene, which may be a read error. The chain is built from TRBV4-1 and TRBJ1-2; D not certain. The CDR3 runs 14 residues. Germline CDR1 reads MGHRA; CDR2 reads YSYEKL. CDR3 loop: CASSQPESVYGYTF. CDR3 sequence (DNA): TGCGCCAGCAGCCAACCGGAGAGCGTCTATGGGTACACCTTC.

The V and J genes are TRBV7-2 and TRBJ2-5; no reliable D call. Germline CDR1 reads SGHTA; CDR2 reads FQGNSA. The CDR3 is made up of 14 amino acids. V was cut by 1 base and J by 5 bases, with 11 bases left in between. The CDR3 spells CASSLVYVRETQYF. CDR3 nucleotides: TGTGCCAGCAGCTTAGTATATGTACGGGAGACCCAGTACTTC.

V gene TRBV29-1 combines with J gene TRBJ2-5; 12 positions agree with TRBD1. After removal of 6 bases from V and 5 bases from J, the junction contained 10 bases not matched to a gene. The CDR3 length is 15 residues. In germline, CDR1 is SQVTM, CDR2 ANQGSEA. CDR3 in amino acids: CSVRTGTGGVETQYF. The DNA of the CDR3 is TGCAGCGTGAGGACTGGGACAGGGGGCGTTGAGACCCAGTACTTC.

On this clonotype itself: This clone may be a read error of a much larger clone one base away. This sequence joins TRBV6-5 and TRBJ1-5; 9 bases are shared with TRBD1. Germline CDR1 reads MNHEY; CDR2 reads SVGAGI. This CDR3 comprises 17 residues. The CDR3 protein is CANSQTSGTGYNQPQHF. The CDR3 nucleotides read TGTGCCAACAGTCAAACCTCCGGGACAGGGTACAATCAGCCCCAGCATTTT.

The chain's CDR3 is CSVEGSDTDTQYF. CDR3 nucleotides: TGCAGCGTTGAGGGTAGCGACACAGATACGCAGTATTTT. J is TRBJ2-3 and V is TRBV29-1; TRBD2 is a possible D gene (5 bases). The CDR3 runs to 13 residues. The germline V gene has CDR1 SQVTM and CDR2 ANQGSEA. Between the trimmed V and J ends, which lost 3 bases and 2 bases, there was a span of 9 bases.

The chain couples TRBV6-6 to TRBJ2-3; D is unresolved. The CDR3 has 14 residues. Germline CDR1 and CDR2: MNHNY and SVGAGI (reference sequence). The CDR3 DNA follows: TGTGCTAGGAGTTACTCGAAAATCTCAGATACGCAGTATTTT. This gives the protein CARSYSKISDTQYF.

Remarks on this clonotype: One end of the junction is discordant with germline, which a read error may explain. The chain has TRBV6-5 and TRBJ2-3; no clear D gene. Germline CDR1 and CDR2: MNHEY and SVGAGI. The CDR3 contains 11 residues. The CDR3 nucleotides are TGTGGCAGCAGCAATTCGGGTACGAAGTATTTT. Amino acids: CGSSNSGTKYF.

On this clonotype: Relative to the germline gene, one junction end is altered; a read error may explain this. The rearrangement joins TRBV11-3 to TRBJ2-3; no firm D call. Germline CDR1 SGHNT, CDR2 YENEEA. The CDR3 runs 13 residues. This CDR3 is CASSLMCGDRQYF. For the CDR3, the DNA is TGTGCCAGTAGCCTAATGTGTGGAGATAGGCAGTATTTT.

This clonotype was recorded a few times. A much bigger clone sits one base away, suggesting this may be a read error. The chain employs TRBV12-3 or TRBV12-4 and TRBJ2-1; no clear D. The CDR3 consists of 12 residues. The CDR3 nucleotides are TGTGTCAGCAGCAGGAGTGGCAATGAGCAGTTCTTC. Protein sequence: CVSSRSGNEQFF.